These 15 T cell receptor gamma chains were all obtained from the same sample, sequenced in a study of intestinal T cells in coeliac disease. Each case's genomic DNA was extracted from ten approximately 5.5-µm formalin-fixed paraffin-embedded scrolls. Using 200 to 250 ng of biopsy DNA, TRG was amplified with LymphoTrack primers. TCRdb reanalysed the multiplex PCR reads via CATT. Of about 380 gamma-chain clones listed, roughly two fifths are singletons. The sample was a duodenal biopsy. The receptors derive from a human donor who served as a control with a normal duodenal biopsy, not a healthy volunteer.

The sample holds a few counts of this clone. The protein TCRdb gives is from a much larger clone and does not agree with this DNA's translation at residue 6, likely a read error; the protein shown here comes from the DNA. This chain joins TRGV10 and TRGJ1 or TRGJ2. TRGV10 qualifies as an ORF whose function is uncertain. CDR3 length equals 12 residues. The V gene end was trimmed by 8 bases and the J gene end by 3 bases; junction bases not matched to a gene: 5. The CDR3 sequence is CAAWVSYYKKLF. The DNA of the CDR3 is TGTGCTGCGTGGGTGAGTTATTATAAGAAACTCTTT.

This clone turned up a few times. This may stem from a read error, because a much larger clone lies one nucleotide away. The sample has other DNA sequences that encode this CDR3 too. The chain carries TRGV8 and TRGJP2. Germline values: CDR1 VENAVY, CDR2 YDSYNSRV. This CDR3 spans 15 amino acids. The junction had 3 bases not matched to a gene; V was cut back by 0 bases and J by 2 bases. The CDR3 here is CATWDRPSSDWIKTF. For the CDR3, the DNA is TGTGCCACCTGGGATAGGCCAAGTAGTGATTGGATCAAGACGTTT.

CDR3 loop: CATGIGANNSPSSDWIKTF. DNA of the CDR3: TGTGCCACTGGGATAGGCGCTAACAACTCTCCAAGTAGTGATTGGATCAAGACGTTT. The chain couples TRGV8 to TRGJP2. This CDR3 is 19 amino acids long. Per the germline V gene, CDR1 is VENAVY and CDR2 is YDSYNSRV. V dropped 10 bases and J dropped 2; count of bases not matched to a gene: 25.

This chain joins TRGV8 and TRGJ1 or TRGJ2. The CDR3 has 12 residues. Germline CDR1 reads VENAVY; CDR2 reads YDSYNSRV. V lost 4 bases to trimming and J lost 3 bases; unmatched junction nucleotides: 3. The CDR3 DNA sequence: TGTGCCACCTGGGACCTTTATTATAAGAAACTCTTT. This codes for CATWDLYYKKLF.

The chain uses TRGV10 and TRGJP1. TRGV10 is flagged as an ORF with uncertain function. The length of the CDR3 is 11 residues. V shed 13 bases, J shed 4 bases, and the junction held 4 bases outside the gene matches. The CDR3 sequence is CAGGTGWFKIF. The DNA of the CDR3 is TGTGCTGGGGGCACTGGTTGGTTCAAGATATTT.

On this clone: The protein TCRdb gives is from a much larger clone and does not agree with this DNA's translation at residue 14, likely a read error; the protein shown here comes from the DNA. The V gene is TRGV10, the J gene TRGJ1 or TRGJ2. TRGV10 is designated an ORF whose function remains uncertain. This CDR3 region has 17 residues. In DNA, the CDR3 is TGTGCTGCGTGGGATTATTCCCCTATCGAAGGTTATTATAGGAAACTCTTT. This encodes CAAWDYSPIEGYYRKLF.

The rearrangement links TRGV11 to TRGJ1 or TRGJ2. TRGV11 is noted as an ORF with a role that remains uncertain. V was pared by 7 bases and J by 6 bases, with 12 bases of the junction left unmatched. The CDR3 sequence is 14 residues long. The CDR3 reads CACWITGIIYKKLF. CDR3 DNA sequence: TGTGCCTGCTGGATAACCGGAATTATTTATAAGAAACTCTTT.

This clone was detected a few times. This DNA's translation and the protein TCRdb lists, from a much larger clone, do not match at residue 8, likely due to a read error; the protein shown is translated from the DNA. The chain is built from TRGV3 and TRGJP2. The CDR3 sequence is 16 residues long. With V trimmed by 0 bases and J by 6 bases, 10 bases remained unmatched. The germline V gene has CDR1 VTNTFY and CDR2 YDVSTARD (reference sequence). The DNA of the CDR3 is TGTGCCACCTGGGACAGGCCGCGTGGGGGTGATTGGATCAAGACGTTT. This translates into CATWDRPRGGDWIKTF.

This clone is a singleton in its sample. J is TRGJP1 and V is TRGV4. V shed 6 bases, J shed 9 bases, and the junction held 10 bases outside the gene matches. Germline V gene sequence: CDR1 EGSTGY, CDR2 YDSYTSSV. The length of the CDR3 is 13 residues. For the CDR3, the DNA is TGTGCCACCTGGATGGATGCGAGTTGGTTCAAGATATTT. Its translation is CATWMDASWFKIF.

The V call is TRGV10, the J call TRGJ1 or TRGJ2. TRGV10 is identified as an open reading frame with a role that is uncertain. This CDR3 is built from 15 residues. Here the CDR3 reads CARVGLETVYYKKLF. The CDR3 DNA sequence: TGTGCGCGTGTGGGATTAGAGACGGTTTATTATAAGAAACTCTTT.

With regard to this clone: The TCRdb record carries a much larger clone's protein, which differs from this DNA's translation at residue 6; a read error is the likely cause, and the protein listed here is the DNA translation. The chain recombines TRGV10 with TRGJ1 or TRGJ2. TRGV10 belongs to the ORF category, with a function that is uncertain. The CDR3 loop spans 17 amino acids. J was trimmed by 3 bases and V by 8 bases; bases with no gene match: 20. CDR3 in DNA: TGTGCTGCGTGGGATTGTTCCCCTATCGAAGGTTATTATAAGAAACTCTTT. Translated: CAAWDCSPIEGYYKKLF.

As for this clone: Translating this DNA gives a protein that differs at residue 6 from the TCRdb one, which belongs to a much larger clone; a read error is likely, and the protein shown is this translation. The V and J genes are TRGV10 and TRGJP2. TRGV10 belongs to the ORF category, with a function that is uncertain. This CDR3 region has 13 residues. J lost 3 bases, V lost 9 bases, and 5 bases had no gene match. CDR3 bases: TGTGCTGCGTGCTTTGGTAGTGATTGGATCAAGACGTTT. Translation gives CAACFGSDWIKTF.

The chain uses TRGV10 and TRGJ1 or TRGJ2. TRGV10 is treated as an ORF (open reading frame) with a function not yet certain. V shed 8 bases and J 6 bases; nucleotides not matched to a gene: 11. The CDR3 covers 13 residues. CDR3 sequence reads: CAAWDWTVYKKLF. In DNA, the CDR3 is TGTGCTGCGTGGGATTGGACGGTTTATAAGAAACTCTTT.

TRGV8 is the V gene, and the J gene was not called. The CDR3 consists of 14 residues. The germline V gene encodes CDR1 VENAVY and CDR2 YDSYNSRV. CDR3 nucleotides: TGTGCCACCTGGGAGAGTTTTCAAGGTTATTTTTTTCTTTTT. Translated, it gives CATWESFQGYFFLF.

The J gene is TRGJ1 or TRGJ2, the V gene TRGV5. Germline V CDR1 and CDR2: VINAFY, YDVSNSKD. The junction had 16 bases not matched to a gene; V was cut back by 12 bases and J by 11 bases. The CDR3 runs 11 residues. CDR3 coding DNA: TGTGCCGACCTGGGGCCAAGTGAGAAACTCTTT. Protein product: CADLGPSEKLF.